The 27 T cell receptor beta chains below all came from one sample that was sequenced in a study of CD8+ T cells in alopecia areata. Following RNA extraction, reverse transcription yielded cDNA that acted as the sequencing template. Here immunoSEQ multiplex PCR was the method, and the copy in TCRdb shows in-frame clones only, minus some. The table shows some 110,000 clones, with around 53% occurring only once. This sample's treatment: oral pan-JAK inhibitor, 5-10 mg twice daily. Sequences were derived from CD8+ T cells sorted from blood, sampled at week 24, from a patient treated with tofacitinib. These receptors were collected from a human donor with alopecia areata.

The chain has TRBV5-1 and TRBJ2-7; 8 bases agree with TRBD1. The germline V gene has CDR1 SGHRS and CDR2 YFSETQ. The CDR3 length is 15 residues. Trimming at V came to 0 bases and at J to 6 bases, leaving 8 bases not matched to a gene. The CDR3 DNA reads TGCGCCAGCAGCTTGGATTCCAGGGGGCGGGCCGAGCAGTACTTC. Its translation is CASSLDSRGRAEQYF. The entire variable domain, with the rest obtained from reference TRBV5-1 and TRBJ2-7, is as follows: KAGVTQTPRYLIKTRGQQVTLSCSPISGHRSVSWYQQTPGQGLQFLFEYFSETQRNKGNFPGRFSGRQFSNSRSEMNVSTLELGDSALYLCASSLDSRGRAEQYFGPGTRLTVT.

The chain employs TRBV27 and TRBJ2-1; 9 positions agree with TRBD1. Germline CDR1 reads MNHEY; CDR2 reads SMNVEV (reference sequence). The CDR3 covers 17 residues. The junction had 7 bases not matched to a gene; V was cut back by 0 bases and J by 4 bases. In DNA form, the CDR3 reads TGTGCCAGCAGTTTATCTCCCGGGACAGGGCCTTACAATGAGCAGTTCTTC. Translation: CASSLSPGTGPYNEQFF.

The CDR3 sequence: CASSNLGQGNTEAFF. As DNA, the CDR3 is TGTGCCAGTAGTAACCTGGGACAGGGGAACACTGAAGCTTTCTTT. The chain joins TRBV19 to TRBJ1-1; 9 bases agree with TRBD1. This CDR3 has 15 residues. Germline trimming cut 4 bases from V and 1 base from J; bases unmatched to any gene: 4. Germline V lookup: CDR1 LNHDA, CDR2 SQIVND (reference sequence).

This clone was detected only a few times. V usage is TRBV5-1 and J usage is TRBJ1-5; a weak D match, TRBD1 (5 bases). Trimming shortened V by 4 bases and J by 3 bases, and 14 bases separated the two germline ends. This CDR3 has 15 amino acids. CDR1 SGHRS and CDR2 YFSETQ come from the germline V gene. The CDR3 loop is CASSPGEGLNQPQHF. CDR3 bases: TGCGCCAGCAGCCCGGGGGAAGGTCTCAATCAGCCCCAGCATTTT.

CDR3 nucleotide sequence: TGTGCCAGCAGTGTAGGGTACGGCCAGCCCCAGCATTTT. Translated, it gives CASSVGYGQPQHF. V and J are TRBV7-6 and TRBJ1-5; no clear D gene. The germline CDR1 and CDR2 sequences are SGHVS and FNYEAQ. V lost 6 bases and J lost 7, with 13 bases in between. CDR3 length: 13 residues.

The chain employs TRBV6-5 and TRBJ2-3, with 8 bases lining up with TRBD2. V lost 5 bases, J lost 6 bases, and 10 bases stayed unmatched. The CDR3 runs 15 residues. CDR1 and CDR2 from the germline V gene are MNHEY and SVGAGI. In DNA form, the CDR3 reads TGTGCCAGCAGTCCAGAAAGCGGGGGTCGGGATACGCAGTATTTT. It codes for CASSPESGGRDTQYF.

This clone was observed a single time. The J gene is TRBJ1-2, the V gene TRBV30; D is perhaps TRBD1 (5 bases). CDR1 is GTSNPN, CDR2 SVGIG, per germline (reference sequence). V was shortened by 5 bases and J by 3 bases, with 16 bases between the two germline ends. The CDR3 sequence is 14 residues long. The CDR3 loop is CAWWDPPGDYGYTF. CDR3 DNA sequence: TGTGCCTGGTGGGACCCGCCGGGAGACTATGGCTACACCTTC.

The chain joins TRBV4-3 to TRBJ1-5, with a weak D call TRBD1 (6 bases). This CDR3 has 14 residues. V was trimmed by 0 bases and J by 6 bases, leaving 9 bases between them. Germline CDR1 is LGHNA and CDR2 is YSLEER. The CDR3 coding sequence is TGCGCCAGCAGCCAAGACAGGGGCGGTCAGCCCCAGCATTTT. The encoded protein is CASSQDRGGQPQHF.

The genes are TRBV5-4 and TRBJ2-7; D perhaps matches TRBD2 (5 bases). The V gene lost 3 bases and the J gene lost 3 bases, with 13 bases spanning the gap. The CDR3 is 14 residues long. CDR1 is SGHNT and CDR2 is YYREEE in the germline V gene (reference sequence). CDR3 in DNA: TGTGCCAGCAGCTCTGGACTTATAGGCTACGAGCAGTACTTC. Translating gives CASSSGLIGYEQYF.

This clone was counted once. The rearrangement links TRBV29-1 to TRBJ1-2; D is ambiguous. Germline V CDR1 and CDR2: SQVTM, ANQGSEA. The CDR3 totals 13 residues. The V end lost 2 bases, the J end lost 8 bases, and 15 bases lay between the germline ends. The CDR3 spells CSVESNPDRGYTF. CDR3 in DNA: TGCAGCGTTGAATCCAACCCCGATCGAGGCTACACCTTC.

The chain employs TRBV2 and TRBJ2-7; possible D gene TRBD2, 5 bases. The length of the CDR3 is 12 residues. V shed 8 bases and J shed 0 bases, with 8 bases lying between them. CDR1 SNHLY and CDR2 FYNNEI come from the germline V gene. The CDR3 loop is CASEGLSYEQYF. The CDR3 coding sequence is TGTGCCAGCGAGGGCCTCTCCTACGAGCAGTACTTC.

In DNA form, the CDR3 reads TGCAGCGTTGTGGGGGAAGGCACTGAAGCTTTCTTT. Its protein is CSVVGEGTEAFF. The rearrangement joins TRBV29-1 to TRBJ1-1; D possibly corresponds to TRBD1 (5 bases). The CDR3 has 12 residues. Germline CDR1 SQVTM, CDR2 ANQGSEA. With 4 bases removed from V and 4 bases from J, the gap between germline ends came to 10 bases.

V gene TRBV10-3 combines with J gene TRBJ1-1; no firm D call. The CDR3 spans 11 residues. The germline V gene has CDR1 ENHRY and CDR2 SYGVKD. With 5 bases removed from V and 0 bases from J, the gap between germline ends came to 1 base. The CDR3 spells CAISLNTEAFF. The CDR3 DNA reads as TGTGCCATCAGTCTGAACACTGAAGCTTTCTTT.

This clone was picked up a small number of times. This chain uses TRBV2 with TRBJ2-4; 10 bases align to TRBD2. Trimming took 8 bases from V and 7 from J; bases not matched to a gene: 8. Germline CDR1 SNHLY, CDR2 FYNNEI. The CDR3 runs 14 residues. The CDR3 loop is CASVASGGANIQYF. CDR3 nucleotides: TGTGCCAGCGTGGCGAGCGGGGGGGCGAACATTCAGTACTTC.

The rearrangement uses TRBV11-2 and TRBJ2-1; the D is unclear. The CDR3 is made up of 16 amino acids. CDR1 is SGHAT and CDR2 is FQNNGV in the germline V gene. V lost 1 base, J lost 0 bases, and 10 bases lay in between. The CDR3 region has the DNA TGTGCCAGCAGCTTAGGCCCAGCAGACTCCTACAATGAGCAGTTCTTC. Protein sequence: CASSLGPADSYNEQFF.

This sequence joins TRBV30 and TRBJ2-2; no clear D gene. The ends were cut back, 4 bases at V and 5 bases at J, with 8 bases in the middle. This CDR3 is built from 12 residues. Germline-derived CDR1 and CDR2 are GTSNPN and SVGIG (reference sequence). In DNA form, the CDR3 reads TGTGCCTGGATCGGGTTAACCGGGGAGCTGTTTTTT. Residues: CAWIGLTGELFF.

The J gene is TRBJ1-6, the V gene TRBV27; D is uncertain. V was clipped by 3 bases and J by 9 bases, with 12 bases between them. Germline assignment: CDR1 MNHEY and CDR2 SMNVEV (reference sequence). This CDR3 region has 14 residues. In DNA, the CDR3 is TGTGCCAGCAGTTTGATGACACTCGGTTCACCCCTCCACTTT. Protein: CASSLMTLGSPLHF.

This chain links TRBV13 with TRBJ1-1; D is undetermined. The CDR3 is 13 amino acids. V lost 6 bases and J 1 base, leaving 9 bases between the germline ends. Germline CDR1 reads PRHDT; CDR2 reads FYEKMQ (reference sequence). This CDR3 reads CASSLDGNTEAFF. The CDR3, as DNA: TGTGCCAGCAGTCTCGACGGGAACACTGAAGCTTTCTTT.

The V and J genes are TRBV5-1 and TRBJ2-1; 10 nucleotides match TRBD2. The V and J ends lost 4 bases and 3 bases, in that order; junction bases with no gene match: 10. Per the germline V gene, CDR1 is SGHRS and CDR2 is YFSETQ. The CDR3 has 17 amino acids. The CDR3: CASSNRLAGGNYNEQFF. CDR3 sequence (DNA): TGCGCCAGCAGCAACCGATTAGCGGGGGGTAACTACAATGAGCAGTTCTTC. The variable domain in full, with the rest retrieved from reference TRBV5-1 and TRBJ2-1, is KAGVTQTPRYLIKTRGQQVTLSCSPISGHRSVSWYQQTPGQGLQFLFEYFSETQRNKGNFPGRFSGRQFSNSRSEMNVSTLELGDSALYLCASSNRLAGGNYNEQFFGPGTRLTVL.

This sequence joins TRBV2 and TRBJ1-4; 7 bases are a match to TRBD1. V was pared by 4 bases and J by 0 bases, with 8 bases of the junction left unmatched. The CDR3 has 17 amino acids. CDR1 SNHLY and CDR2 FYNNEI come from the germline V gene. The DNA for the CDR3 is TGTGCCAGCAGTGCCCCGGGACAGAAGGCAACTAATGAAAAACTGTTTTTT. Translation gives CASSAPGQKATNEKLFF. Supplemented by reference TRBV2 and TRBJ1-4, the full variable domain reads EPEVTQTPSHQVTQMGQEVILRCVPISNHLYFYWYRQILGQKVEFLVSFYNNEISEKSEIFDDQFSVERPDGSNFTLKIRSTKLEDSAMYFCASSAPGQKATNEKLFFGSGTQLSVL.

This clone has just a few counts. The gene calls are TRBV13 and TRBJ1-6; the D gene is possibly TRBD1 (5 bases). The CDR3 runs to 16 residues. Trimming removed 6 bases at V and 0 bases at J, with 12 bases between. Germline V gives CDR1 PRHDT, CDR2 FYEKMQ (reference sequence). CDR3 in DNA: TGTGCCAGCAGTTCGGGACGGAGCTCCTATAATTCACCCCTCCACTTT. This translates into CASSSGRSSYNSPLHF.

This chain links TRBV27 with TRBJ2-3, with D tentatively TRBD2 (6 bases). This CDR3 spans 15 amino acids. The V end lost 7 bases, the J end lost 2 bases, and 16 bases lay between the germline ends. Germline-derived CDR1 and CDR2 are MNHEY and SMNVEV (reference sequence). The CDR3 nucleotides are TGTGCCAGCACCCCATGGCGGGACCACACAGATACGCAGTATTTT. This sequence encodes CASTPWRDHTDTQYF.

The CDR3: CASSPGPRYEQYF. The CDR3 bases are TGTGCCAGTAGCCCGGGACCGCGCTACGAGCAGTACTTC. J is TRBJ2-7 and V is TRBV19; D possibly uses TRBD1 or TRBD2 (5 bases each). The CDR3 has 13 amino acids. V was cut by 6 bases and J by 3 bases, with 12 bases left in between. Germline-derived CDR1 and CDR2 are LNHDA and SQIVND (reference sequence).

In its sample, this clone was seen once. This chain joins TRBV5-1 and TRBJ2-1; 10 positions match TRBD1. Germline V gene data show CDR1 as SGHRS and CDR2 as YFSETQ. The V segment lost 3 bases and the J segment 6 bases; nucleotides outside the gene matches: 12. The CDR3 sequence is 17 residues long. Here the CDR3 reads CASSSITDRGFGNEQFF. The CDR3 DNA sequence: TGCGCCAGCAGCTCAATTACGGACAGGGGGTTCGGCAATGAGCAGTTCTTC.

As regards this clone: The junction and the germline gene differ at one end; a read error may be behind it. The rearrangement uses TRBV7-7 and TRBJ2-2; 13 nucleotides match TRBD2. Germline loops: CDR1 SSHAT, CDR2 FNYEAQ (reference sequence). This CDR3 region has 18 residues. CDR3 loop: CASSFGLAGAEDTGELFF. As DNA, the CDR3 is TGTGCTAGCAGCTTCGGACTAGCGGGGGCCGAGGACACCGGGGAGCTGTTTTTT.

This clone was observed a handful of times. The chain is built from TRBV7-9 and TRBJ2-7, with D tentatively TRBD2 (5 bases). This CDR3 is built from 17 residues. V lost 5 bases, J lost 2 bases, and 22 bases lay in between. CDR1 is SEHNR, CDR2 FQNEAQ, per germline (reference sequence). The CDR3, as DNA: TGTGCCAGCAGCCCACCTACGGAGACACCGACTACCTACGAGCAGTACTTC. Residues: CASSPPTETPTTYEQYF.

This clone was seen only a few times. CDR3 in amino acids: CASSDYELYEQYF. CDR3 nucleotides: TGTGCCAGTAGCGACTACGAACTTTACGAGCAGTACTTC. The V call is TRBV19, the J call TRBJ2-7; TRBD2 might be the D (5 bases). Trimming shortened V by 6 bases and J by 4 bases, and 13 bases separated the two germline ends. The CDR3 runs to 13 residues. Germline CDR1 and CDR2: LNHDA and SQIVND (reference sequence).